A selection of T cell receptor beta chains follows, all from one sample in a study of post-analysis software for immune sequencing data. TCRdb called the PCR reads again in MiXCR, with one record for every CDR3 protein. The table has roughly 540,000 distinct CDR3 sequences, 34% seen once. Material for sequencing was blood. All receptors come from a girl aged 2-17 years with multiple sclerosis. The CDR3 runs from the conserved cysteine through the conserved F or W. The order of the fields is clone size, J gene, D gene, V gene, CDR3 DNA, CDR3 protein. D genes are given only for firm matches. Rows give clone size only sometimes, using once, few, many, or a class for an expanded clone.

size: -
J: TRBJ2-5
D: TRBD2
V: TRBV15
DNA: TGTGCCACCAGCAGGGCTACTAGCGGCTTCCAAGAGACCCAGTACTTC
CDR3: CATSRATSGFQETQYF

size: -
J: TRBJ2-4
D: TRBD2
V: TRBV5-6
DNA: TGTGCCAGCAGCTCTTCTAGCGGGAGGCACATTCAGTACTTC
CDR3: CASSSSSGRHIQYF

size: few
J: TRBJ2-3
D: -
V: TRBV12-3/TRBV12-4
DNA: TGTGCCAGCAGGAAAACGGGGACAAGCCCTCAGACGTATTTT
CDR3: CASRKTGTSPQTYF

size: few
J: TRBJ2-1
D: TRBD2
V: TRBV5-1
DNA: TGCGCCAGCAGCTTGGATGTGGGGGGGAAATCTTACAATGAGCAGTTCTTC
CDR3: CASSLDVGGKSYNEQFF

size: -
J: TRBJ1-1
D: -
V: TRBV5-1
DNA: TGCGCCAGCAGCTTGTTTGGGAACACTGAAGCTTTCTTT
CDR3: CASSLFGNTEAFF

size: -
J: TRBJ2-3
D: -
V: TRBV14
DNA: TGTGCCAGCAGCCCGGGGTACGGGACCGGCACAGATACGCAGTATTTT
CDR3: CASSPGYGTGTDTQYF

size: few
J: TRBJ2-7
D: TRBD1
V: TRBV7-9
DNA: TGTGCCAGCAGCCCTGGGACAGACCACTACGAGCAGTACTTC
CDR3: CASSPGTDHYEQYF

size: -
J: TRBJ1-1
D: TRBD1
V: TRBV5-1
DNA: TGCGCCAGCAGCTTATCGGACAGGGACACTGAAGCTTTCTTT
CDR3: CASSLSDRDTEAFF

size: many
J: TRBJ2-5
D: -
V: TRBV6-1
DNA: TGTGCCAGCAGTGTGGCAGGGCAAGAGACCCAGTACTTC
CDR3: CASSVAGQETQYF

size: -
J: TRBJ1-2
D: -
V: TRBV6-4
DNA: TGTGCCAGCAGCCTCGTGACAAGGGACCAGGTCTATGGCTACACCTTC
CDR3: CASSLVTRDQVYGYTF

size: -
J: TRBJ2-7
D: -
V: TRBV6-1
DNA: TGTGCCAGCGGTATCGGACAGAGCAGCGCCTACGAGCAGTACTTC
CDR3: CASGIGQSSAYEQYF

size: -
J: TRBJ2-3
D: TRBD2
V: TRBV4-1
DNA: TGCGCCAGCAGCCAAGTTCCCCTAGCGGGTGAAGGCACAGATACGCAGTATTTT
CDR3: CASSQVPLAGEGTDTQYF

size: -
J: TRBJ1-2
D: -
V: TRBV6-5
DNA: TGTGCCAGCAGTTACGGCGTGCGGGAGAACTATGGCTACACCTTC
CDR3: CASSYGVRENYGYTF

size: few
J: TRBJ2-7
D: -
V: TRBV5-5
DNA: TGTGCCAGCAGCTTGCGTTTGGGATTCTCCTACGAGCAGTACTTC
CDR3: CASSLRLGFSYEQYF

size: -
J: TRBJ1-4
D: -
V: TRBV12-3/TRBV12-4
DNA: TGTGCCAGCACCGTGACAGGTGTTGATGAAAAACTGTTTTTT
CDR3: CASTVTGVDEKLFF

size: -
J: TRBJ1-2
D: TRBD1
V: TRBV6-5
DNA: TGTGCCAGCAGTTATATGGCAGGGGGAAATGGCTGCACCTTC
CDR3: CASSYMAGGNGCTF

size: once
J: TRBJ2-3
D: TRBD2
V: TRBV2
DNA: TGTGCCAGCAGTGAGTCTAGCGGGGATGGAGATACGCAGTATTTT
CDR3: CASSESSGDGDTQYF

size: -
J: TRBJ1-5
D: -
V: TRBV6-5
DNA: TGTGCCAGCAGTTACTCCGGGACACACAAATATAGCAATCAGCCCCAGCATTTT
CDR3: CASSYSGTHKYSNQPQHF

size: many
J: TRBJ2-1
D: TRBD2
V: TRBV20-1
DNA: TGCAGTGCTACCGAAAGCGGGGGGGCCTACAATGAGCAGTTCTTC
CDR3: CSATESGGAYNEQFF

size: once
J: TRBJ2-1
D: -
V: TRBV2
DNA: TGTGCCAGCAGTACGGGCCATGAGCAGTTCTTC
CDR3: CASSTGHEQFF

size: -
J: TRBJ1-2
D: -
V: TRBV5-1
DNA: TGCGCCAGCAGCCCGGCAGGACAGAACGGCTACACCTTC
CDR3: CASSPAGQNGYTF

size: -
J: TRBJ2-4
D: TRBD2
V: TRBV20-1
DNA: TGCAGTGCTAGTGGCCTTGGAGCGGGGGCCTACGGGCAGTACTTC
CDR3: CSASGLGAGAYGQYF

size: -
J: TRBJ2-5
D: -
V: TRBV6-6
DNA: TGTGCCAGCAGGAACGTGGCCCCAGCGGTTGGGAAAGAGACCCAGTACTTC
CDR3: CASRNVAPAVGKETQYF

size: -
J: TRBJ2-5
D: -
V: TRBV25-1
DNA: TGTGCCAGTGTTCCCATTAACCAAGAGACCCAGTACTTC
CDR3: CASVPINQETQYF

size: -
J: TRBJ1-6
D: TRBD1
V: TRBV12-3/TRBV12-4
DNA: TGTGCCAGCAGTATAGACAGGGGAGGGGCACCCCTCCACTTT
CDR3: CASSIDRGGAPLHF

size: few
J: TRBJ1-2
D: TRBD1
V: TRBV3-1
DNA: TGTGCCAGCAGACCGGGACAGGGGACGCTGAGGTACACCTTC
CDR3: CASRPGQGTLRYTF

size: -
J: TRBJ2-3
D: TRBD2
V: TRBV20-1
DNA: TGCAGTGCTAGTGGCACTAGCGGGGGGTATGGAGATACGCAGTATTTT
CDR3: CSASGTSGGYGDTQYF

size: -
J: TRBJ2-3
D: TRBD2
V: TRBV25-1
DNA: TGTGCCAGCAGTCCAACCGGGACTAGCATTGCGTATTTT
CDR3: CASSPTGTSIAYF

size: -
J: TRBJ2-5
D: TRBD2
V: TRBV15
DNA: TGTGCCACCAGCGGGAACAGCGGGGGGTTGTACGTGCAGTACTTC
CDR3: CATSGNSGGLYVQYF

size: few
J: TRBJ2-3
D: -
V: TRBV7-2
DNA: TGTGCCAGCAGCCCCGACAGGTTTCGCACAGATACGCAGTATTTT
CDR3: CASSPDRFRTDTQYF

size: few
J: TRBJ2-2
D: -
V: TRBV6-5
DNA: TGTGCCAGCAGTCGAGAAACCGTGCCCGGGGAGCTGTTTTTT
CDR3: CASSRETVPGELFF

size: -
J: TRBJ2-5
D: TRBD2
V: TRBV20-1
DNA: TGCAGTGCGCCGACTAGCGGGATCCAAGAGACCCAGGACTTC
CDR3: CSAPTSGIQETQDF

size: few
J: TRBJ2-7
D: -
V: TRBV20-1
DNA: TGCAGTGCTCCTCTGGGGACACCCGAGCAGTACTTC
CDR3: CSAPLGTPEQYF

size: -
J: TRBJ1-2
D: TRBD1
V: TRBV29-1
DNA: TGCAGCGTTGAAGGGTCAGGGGGCTATGGCTACACCTTC
CDR3: CSVEGSGGYGYTF

size: -
J: TRBJ2-7
D: TRBD1
V: TRBV12-3/TRBV12-4
DNA: TGTGCCAGCAGACCCGGGACAGGGATTCACGAGCAGTACTTC
CDR3: CASRPGTGIHEQYF

size: few
J: TRBJ2-7
D: -
V: TRBV6-2/TRBV6-3
DNA: TGTGCCAGCAGCCCCGCAGAACAGTTCTACGAGCAGTACTTC
CDR3: CASSPAEQFYEQYF

size: -
J: TRBJ2-2
D: -
V: TRBV9
DNA: TGTGCCAGCAGCGTAGGAACCCTTAGCACCGGGGAGCTGTTTTTT
CDR3: CASSVGTLSTGELFF

size: few
J: TRBJ2-3
D: TRBD1
V: TRBV28
DNA: TGTGCCAGCAGACGACAGGGGGCAGTCACAGATACGCAGTATTTT
CDR3: CASRRQGAVTDTQYF

size: few
J: TRBJ1-1
D: -
V: TRBV20-1
DNA: TGCAGTGCTAAACCCAGGGGTGTGTACACTGAAGCTTTCTTT
CDR3: CSAKPRGVYTEAFF

size: few
J: TRBJ2-5
D: -
V: TRBV7-2
DNA: TGTGCCAGCAGCTTAGGAGGTCGTCGTGAAGAGACCCAGTACTTC
CDR3: CASSLGGRREETQYF

size: many
J: TRBJ1-1
D: -
V: TRBV5-6
DNA: TGTGCCAGCAGCTTGGCTTGGGCGGCAGTGCAGCTCACTGAAGCTTTCTTT
CDR3: CASSLAWAAVQLTEAFF

size: -
J: TRBJ2-1
D: -
V: TRBV24-1
DNA: TGTGCCACCAGTTCTCGGAGCGGCGGTGAGCAGTTCTTC
CDR3: CATSSRSGGEQFF

size: -
J: TRBJ1-6
D: TRBD1
V: TRBV5-1
DNA: TGCGCCAGCAGCCCACGGAGGGACAGGGAAGTATCACCCCTCCACTTT
CDR3: CASSPRRDREVSPLHF

size: -
J: TRBJ1-2
D: -
V: TRBV20-1
DNA: TGCAGTGCTAGAGAAGACAGGACCTCTAGATATGGCTACACCTTC
CDR3: CSAREDRTSRYGYTF

size: many
J: TRBJ2-5
D: TRBD2
V: TRBV29-1
DNA: TGCAGCGTTAAGCGGGGGGAAGAGACCCAGTACTTC
CDR3: CSVKRGEETQYF

size: -
J: TRBJ2-1
D: -
V: TRBV7-3
DNA: TGTGCCAGCAGCTCCGGGGGACCTGGAGTCAATGAGCAGTTCTTC
CDR3: CASSSGGPGVNEQFF

size: few
J: TRBJ1-5
D: -
V: TRBV6-1
DNA: TGTGCCAGCGCGCATTTGAAGGGACGGTCCGTCAATCAGCCCCAGCATTTT
CDR3: CASAHLKGRSVNQPQHF

size: -
J: TRBJ2-1
D: TRBD1
V: TRBV7-8
DNA: TGTGCCAGTCTACAGGGGATATTGGGCAATGAGCAGTTCTTC
CDR3: CASLQGILGNEQFF